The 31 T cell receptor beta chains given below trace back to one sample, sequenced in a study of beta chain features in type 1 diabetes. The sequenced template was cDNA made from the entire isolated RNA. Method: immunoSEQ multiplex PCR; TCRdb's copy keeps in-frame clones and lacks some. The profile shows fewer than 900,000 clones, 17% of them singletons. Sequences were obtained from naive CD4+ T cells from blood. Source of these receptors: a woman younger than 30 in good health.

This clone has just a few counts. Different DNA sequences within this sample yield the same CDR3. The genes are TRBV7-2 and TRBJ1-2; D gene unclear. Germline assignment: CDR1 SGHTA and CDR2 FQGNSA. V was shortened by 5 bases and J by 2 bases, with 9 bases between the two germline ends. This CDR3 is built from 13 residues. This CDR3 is CASSPGQNYGYTF. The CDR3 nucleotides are TGTGCCAGCAGCCCCGGGCAGAACTATGGCTACACCTTC.

CDR3: CASSRTGGYEQYF. In DNA, the CDR3 is TGTGCCAGTAGTAGGACAGGGGGCTACGAGCAGTACTTC. The chain is built from TRBV19 and TRBJ2-7; the match to TRBD1 covers 10 bases. V lost 4 bases and J lost 3; bases outside the gene matches: 0. Germline V lookup: CDR1 LNHDA, CDR2 SQIVND (reference sequence). There are 13 residues in the CDR3.

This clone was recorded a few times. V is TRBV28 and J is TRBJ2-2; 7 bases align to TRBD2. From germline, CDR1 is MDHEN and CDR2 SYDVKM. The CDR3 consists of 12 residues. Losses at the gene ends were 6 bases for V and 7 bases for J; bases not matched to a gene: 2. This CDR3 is CASRASGGELFF. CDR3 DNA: TGTGCCAGCAGGGCTAGCGGCGGGGAGCTGTTTTTT. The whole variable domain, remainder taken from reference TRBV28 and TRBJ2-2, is DVKVTQSSRYLVKRTGEKVFLECVQDMDHENMFWYRQDPGLGLRLIYFSYDVKMKEKGDIPEGYSVSREKKERFSLILESASTNQTSMYLCASRASGGELFFGEGSRLTVL.

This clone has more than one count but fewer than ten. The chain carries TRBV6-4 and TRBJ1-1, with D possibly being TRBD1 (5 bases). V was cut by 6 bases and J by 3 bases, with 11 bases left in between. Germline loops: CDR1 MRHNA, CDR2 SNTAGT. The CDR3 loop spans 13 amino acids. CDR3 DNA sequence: TGTGCCAGCAGCAGGGAGCGGGACACTGAAGCTTTCTTT. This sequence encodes CASSRERDTEAFF.

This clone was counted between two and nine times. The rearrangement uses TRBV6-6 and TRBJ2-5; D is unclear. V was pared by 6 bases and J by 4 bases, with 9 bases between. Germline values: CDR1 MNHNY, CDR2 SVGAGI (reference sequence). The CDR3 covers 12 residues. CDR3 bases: TGTGCCAGCAGGACGTTTTTAGAGACCCAGTACTTC. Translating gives CASRTFLETQYF.

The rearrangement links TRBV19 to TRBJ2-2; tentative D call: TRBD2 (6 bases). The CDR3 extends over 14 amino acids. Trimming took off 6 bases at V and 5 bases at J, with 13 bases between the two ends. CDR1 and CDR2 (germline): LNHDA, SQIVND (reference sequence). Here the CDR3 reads CASRSGYTTGELFF. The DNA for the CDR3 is TGTGCCAGTAGGAGCGGGTATACAACCGGGGAGCTGTTTTTT.

The CDR3 DNA reads TGCGCCAGCAGCTTGGGTATAGCCGCGACGGAGGGCTACACCTTC. As protein: CASSLGIAATEGYTF. This chain connects TRBV5-1 to TRBJ1-2, with unresolved D. V was clipped by 0 bases and J by 8 bases, with 17 bases between them. The CDR3 covers 15 residues. Germline V CDR1 and CDR2: SGHRS, YFSETQ.

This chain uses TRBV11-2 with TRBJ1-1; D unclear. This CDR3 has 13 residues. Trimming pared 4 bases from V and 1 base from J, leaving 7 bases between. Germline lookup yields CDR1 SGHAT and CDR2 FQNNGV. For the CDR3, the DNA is TGTGCCAGCAGCTCGTCAACGAACACTGAAGCTTTCTTT. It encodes CASSSSTNTEAFF.

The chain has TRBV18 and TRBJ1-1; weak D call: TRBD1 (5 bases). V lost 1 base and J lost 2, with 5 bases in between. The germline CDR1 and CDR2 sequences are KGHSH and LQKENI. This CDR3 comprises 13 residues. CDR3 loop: CASSPRDNTEAFF. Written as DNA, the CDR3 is TGTGCCAGCTCACCACGGGACAACACTGAAGCTTTCTTT.

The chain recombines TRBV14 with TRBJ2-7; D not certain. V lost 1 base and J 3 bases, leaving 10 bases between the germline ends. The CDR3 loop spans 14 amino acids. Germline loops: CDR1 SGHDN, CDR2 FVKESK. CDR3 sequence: CASSQAGPYYEQYF. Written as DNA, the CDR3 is TGTGCCAGCAGCCAAGCCGGGCCGTACTACGAGCAGTACTTC.

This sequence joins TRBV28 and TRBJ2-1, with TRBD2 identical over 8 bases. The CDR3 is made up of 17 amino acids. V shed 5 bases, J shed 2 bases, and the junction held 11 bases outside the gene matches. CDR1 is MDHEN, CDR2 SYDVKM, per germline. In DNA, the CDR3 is TGTGCCAGCAGTCCTCTACTAGCGGAACTAGCCTACAATGAGCAGTTCTTC. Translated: CASSPLLAELAYNEQFF.

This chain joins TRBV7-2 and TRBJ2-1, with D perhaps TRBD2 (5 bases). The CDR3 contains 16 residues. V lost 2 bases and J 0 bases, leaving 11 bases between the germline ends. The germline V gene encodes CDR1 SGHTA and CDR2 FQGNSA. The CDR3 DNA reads TGTGCCAGCAGCTTAATCGCGGGTAGCTCCTACAATGAGCAGTTCTTC. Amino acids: CASSLIAGSSYNEQFF. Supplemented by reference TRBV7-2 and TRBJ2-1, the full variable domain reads GAGVSQSPSNKVTEKGKDVELRCDPISGHTALYWYRQSLGQGLEFLIYFQGNSAPDKSGLPSDRFSAERTGGSVSTLTIQRTQQEDSAVYLCASSLIAGSSYNEQFFGPGTRLTVL.

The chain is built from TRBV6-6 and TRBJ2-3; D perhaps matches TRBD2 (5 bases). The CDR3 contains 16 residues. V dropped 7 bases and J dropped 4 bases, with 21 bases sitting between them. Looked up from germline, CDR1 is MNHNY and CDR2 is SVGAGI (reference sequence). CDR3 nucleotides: TGTGCCAGCAAGAATGGACCTAACTTGAGGGCAGATACGCAGTATTTT. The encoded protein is CASKNGPNLRADTQYF.

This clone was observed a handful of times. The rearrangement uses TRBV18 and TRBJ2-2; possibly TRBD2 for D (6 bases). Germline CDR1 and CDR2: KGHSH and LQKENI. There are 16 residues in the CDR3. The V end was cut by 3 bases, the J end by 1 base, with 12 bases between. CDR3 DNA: TGTGCCAGCTCACCGGAGGGACGGAGGAACACCGGGGAGCTGTTTTTT. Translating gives CASSPEGRRNTGELFF. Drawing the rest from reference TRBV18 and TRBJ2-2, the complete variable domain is NAGVMQNPRHLVRRRGQEARLRCSPMKGHSHVYWYRQLPEEGLKFMVYLQKENIIDESGMPKERFSAEFPKEGPSILRIQQVVRGDSAAYFCASSPEGRRNTGELFFGEGSRLTVL.

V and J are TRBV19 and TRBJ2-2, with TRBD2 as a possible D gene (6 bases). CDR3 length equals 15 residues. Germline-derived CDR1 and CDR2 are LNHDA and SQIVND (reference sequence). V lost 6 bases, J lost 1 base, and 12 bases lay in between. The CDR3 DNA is TGTGCCAGTAGCCCCCTAGCGCTGAACACCGGGGAGCTGTTTTTT. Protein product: CASSPLALNTGELFF.

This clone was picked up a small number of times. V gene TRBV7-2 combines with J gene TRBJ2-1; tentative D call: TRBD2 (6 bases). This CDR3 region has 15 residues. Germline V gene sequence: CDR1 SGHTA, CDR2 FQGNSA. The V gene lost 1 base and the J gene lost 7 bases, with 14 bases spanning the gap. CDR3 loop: CASSLGRDTSNEQFF. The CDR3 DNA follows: TGTGCCAGCAGCTTAGGGCGGGATACCTCAAATGAGCAGTTCTTC.

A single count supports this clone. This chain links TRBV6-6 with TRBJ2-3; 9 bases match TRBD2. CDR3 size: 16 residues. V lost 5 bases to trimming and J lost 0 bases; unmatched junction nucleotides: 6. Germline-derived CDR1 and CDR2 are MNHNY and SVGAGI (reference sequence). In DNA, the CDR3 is TGTGCCAGCAGTGCCGCCGGGACTAGCAGCACAGATACGCAGTATTTT. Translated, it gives CASSAAGTSSTDTQYF.

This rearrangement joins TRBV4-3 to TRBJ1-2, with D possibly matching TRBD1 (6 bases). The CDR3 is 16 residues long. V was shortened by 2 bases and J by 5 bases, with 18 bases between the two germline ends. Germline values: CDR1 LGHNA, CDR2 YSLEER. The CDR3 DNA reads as TGCGCCAGCAGCCAAATCCAAAGACAGGCGTATTATGGCTACACCTTC. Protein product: CASSQIQRQAYYGYTF.

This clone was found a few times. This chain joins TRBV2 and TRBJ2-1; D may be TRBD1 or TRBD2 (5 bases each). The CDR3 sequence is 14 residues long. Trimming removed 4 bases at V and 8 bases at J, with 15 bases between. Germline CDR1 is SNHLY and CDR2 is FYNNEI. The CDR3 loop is CASSVGEGWHEQFF. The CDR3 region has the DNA TGTGCCAGCAGTGTGGGCGAGGGGTGGCATGAGCAGTTCTTC.

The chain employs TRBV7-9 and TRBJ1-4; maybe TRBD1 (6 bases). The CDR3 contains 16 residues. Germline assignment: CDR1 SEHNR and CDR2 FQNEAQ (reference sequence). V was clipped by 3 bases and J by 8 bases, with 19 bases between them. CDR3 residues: CASSFAQTGPAEKLFF. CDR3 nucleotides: TGTGCCAGCAGCTTTGCACAGACAGGTCCGGCGGAAAAACTGTTTTTT.

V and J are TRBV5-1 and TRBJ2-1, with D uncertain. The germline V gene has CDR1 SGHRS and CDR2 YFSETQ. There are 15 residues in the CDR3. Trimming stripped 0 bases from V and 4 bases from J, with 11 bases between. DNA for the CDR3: TGCGCCAGCAGCTTGGAACAACGAGCATACAATGAGCAGTTCTTC. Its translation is CASSLEQRAYNEQFF.

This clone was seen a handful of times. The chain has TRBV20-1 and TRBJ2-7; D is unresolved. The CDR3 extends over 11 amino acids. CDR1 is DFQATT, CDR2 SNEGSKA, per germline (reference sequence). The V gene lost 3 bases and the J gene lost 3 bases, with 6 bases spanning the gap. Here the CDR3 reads CSASLHYEQYF. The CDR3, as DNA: TGCAGTGCTAGCCTCCACTACGAGCAGTACTTC.

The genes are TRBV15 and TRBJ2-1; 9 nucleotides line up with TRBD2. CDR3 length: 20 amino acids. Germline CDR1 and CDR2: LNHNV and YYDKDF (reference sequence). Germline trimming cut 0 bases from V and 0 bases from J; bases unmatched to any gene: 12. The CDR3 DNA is TGTGCCACCAGCAGAGATCCGAGACTAGCGGTACCTTTCTCCTACAATGAGCAGTTCTTC. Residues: CATSRDPRLAVPFSYNEQFF.

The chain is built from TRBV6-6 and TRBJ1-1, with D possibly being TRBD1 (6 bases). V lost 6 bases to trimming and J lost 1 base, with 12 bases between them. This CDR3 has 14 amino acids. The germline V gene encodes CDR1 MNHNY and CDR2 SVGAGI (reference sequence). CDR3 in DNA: TGTGCCAGCAGCCCAATGGACAGGAACACTGAAGCTTTCTTT. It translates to CASSPMDRNTEAFF.

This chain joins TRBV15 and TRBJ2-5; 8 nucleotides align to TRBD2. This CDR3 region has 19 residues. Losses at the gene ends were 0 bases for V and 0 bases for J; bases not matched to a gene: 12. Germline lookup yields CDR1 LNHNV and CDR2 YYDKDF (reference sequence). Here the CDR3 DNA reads TGTGCCACCAGCAGAGATCCCCGGCGGGCTAGCGGGTACCAAGAGACCCAGTACTTC. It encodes CATSRDPRRASGYQETQYF.

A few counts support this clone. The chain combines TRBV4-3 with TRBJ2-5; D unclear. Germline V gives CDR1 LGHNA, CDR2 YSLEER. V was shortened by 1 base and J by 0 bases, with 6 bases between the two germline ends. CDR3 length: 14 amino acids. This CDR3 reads CASSQGLHQETQYF. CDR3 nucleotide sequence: TGCGCCAGCAGCCAAGGTCTCCACCAAGAGACCCAGTACTTC.

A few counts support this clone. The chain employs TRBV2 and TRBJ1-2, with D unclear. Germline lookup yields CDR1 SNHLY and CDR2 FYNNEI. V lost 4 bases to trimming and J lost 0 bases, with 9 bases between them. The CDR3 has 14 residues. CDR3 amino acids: CASSAQEANYGYTF. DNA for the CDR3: TGTGCCAGCAGTGCTCAGGAAGCTAACTATGGCTACACCTTC.

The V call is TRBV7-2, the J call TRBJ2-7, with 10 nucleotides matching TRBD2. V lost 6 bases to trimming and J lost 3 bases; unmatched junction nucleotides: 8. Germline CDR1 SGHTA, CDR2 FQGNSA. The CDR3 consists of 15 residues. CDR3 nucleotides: TGTGCCAGCAGGGATAGCGGGAGGCTGGACTACGAGCAGTACTTC. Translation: CASRDSGRLDYEQYF.

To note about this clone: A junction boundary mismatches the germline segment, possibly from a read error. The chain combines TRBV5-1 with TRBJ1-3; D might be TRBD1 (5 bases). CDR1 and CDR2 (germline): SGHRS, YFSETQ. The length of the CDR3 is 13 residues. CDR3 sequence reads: CASSLGENGPKYF. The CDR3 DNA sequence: TGCGCCAGCAGTTTGGGGGAAAACGGCCCGAAATATTTT.

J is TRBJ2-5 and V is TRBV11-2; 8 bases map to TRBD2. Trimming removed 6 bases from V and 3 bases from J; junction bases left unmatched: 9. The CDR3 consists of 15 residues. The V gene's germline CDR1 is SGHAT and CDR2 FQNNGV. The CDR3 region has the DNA TGTGCCAGCAGTTCCGGACTAGCTTCAAAAGAGACCCAGTACTTC. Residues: CASSSGLASKETQYF.

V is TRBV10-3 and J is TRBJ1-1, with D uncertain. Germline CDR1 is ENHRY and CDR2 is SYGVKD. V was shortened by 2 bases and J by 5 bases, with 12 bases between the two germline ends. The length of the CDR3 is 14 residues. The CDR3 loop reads CAISERELSTEAFF. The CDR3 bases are TGTGCCATCAGTGAGCGGGAATTATCGACTGAAGCTTTCTTT.